This TCR beta chain was identified during a study of blood T cell repertoires in COVID-19. This CDR3 comprises 13 residues. Trimming stripped 3 bases from V and 8 bases from J, with 9 bases between. Germline-derived CDR1 and CDR2 are SGHTS and YDEGEE. Assay used: immunoSEQ multiplex PCR; TCRdb lists only in-frame clones, some missing. The table includes under 150,000 clones, 84% detected once. The source of this sequence is a woman in her thirties or forties with acute or convalescent COVID-19. Input material: peripheral blood. The V gene is TRBV5-8, the J gene TRBJ1-6; a possible D gene is TRBD1 (5 bases). The CDR3 nucleotides read TGTGCCAGCAGCTCGACAGTTGATTCACCCCTCCACTTT. Translation gives CASSSTVDSPLHF.